This T cell receptor (beta chain) appears in the sequencing data of a study of siplizumab effects on memory and regulatory T cells. TCRdb keeps only in-frame clones here, not all; method: immunoSEQ multiplex PCR. The data show tens of thousands of clones, about 96% seen once. Worth noting for this clone: The target antigen is unknown.

This CDR3 contains 18 residues. V lost 6 bases to trimming and J lost 8 bases; unmatched junction nucleotides: 21. The germline gives CDR1 LNHDA, CDR2 SQIVND (reference sequence). Using a few donor pairs, the authors sequenced unstimulated naive, memory, effector memory and TEMRA subsets. Study results and limitations: Major contributors to the alloresponse seemed to be naive T cells, which also appeared more diverse than memory cells. In roughly 75-97% of proliferating CD4+ or CD8+ clones, a naive or memory phenotype could not be assigned.

The receptor was derived from a human donor in good health. The chain combines TRBV19 with TRBJ1-4; 7 bases match TRBD1. The sequenced sample was naive CD4+ T cells sorted from blood. The CDR3, as DNA: TGTGCCAGTAGGAGGACAGGCGCCAACTCCCTTCGGGACGAAAAACTGTTTTTT. This codes for CASRRTGANSLRDEKLFF.